The present entry profiles one TCR beta chain with its context. What it binds is unknown. The table came from immunoSEQ multiplex PCR; TCRdb's copy has only in-frame clones and leaves some out. The data show about 30,000 clones, 65% to 85% seen once. Noted time point: week 23, last vaccination. Each dose of the vaccine consisted of 300 ug of mutant IDH1 20-mer peptide, with topical imiquimod. Germline lookup yields CDR1 ENHRY and CDR2 SYGVKD. The CDR3 length is 17 residues. V lost 0 bases and J lost 1, with 13 bases in between. This specimen comes from a study of a mutant IDH1 vaccine in newly diagnosed glioma. Whole-study context: Previous care, which was radiotherapy, temozolomide, or both, most often involved both.

The sequencing here drew on PBMCs, taken from a glioma patient whose treatment included an IDH1 peptide vaccine. The chain couples TRBV10-3 to TRBJ2-1; D not certain. The sequence was collected from a woman under 30 with glioma. The CDR3 nucleotides are TGTGCCATCAGTGAGTCCACAAAGAATCTGTCCTACAATGAGCAGTTCTTC. It translates to CAISESTKNLSYNEQFF.